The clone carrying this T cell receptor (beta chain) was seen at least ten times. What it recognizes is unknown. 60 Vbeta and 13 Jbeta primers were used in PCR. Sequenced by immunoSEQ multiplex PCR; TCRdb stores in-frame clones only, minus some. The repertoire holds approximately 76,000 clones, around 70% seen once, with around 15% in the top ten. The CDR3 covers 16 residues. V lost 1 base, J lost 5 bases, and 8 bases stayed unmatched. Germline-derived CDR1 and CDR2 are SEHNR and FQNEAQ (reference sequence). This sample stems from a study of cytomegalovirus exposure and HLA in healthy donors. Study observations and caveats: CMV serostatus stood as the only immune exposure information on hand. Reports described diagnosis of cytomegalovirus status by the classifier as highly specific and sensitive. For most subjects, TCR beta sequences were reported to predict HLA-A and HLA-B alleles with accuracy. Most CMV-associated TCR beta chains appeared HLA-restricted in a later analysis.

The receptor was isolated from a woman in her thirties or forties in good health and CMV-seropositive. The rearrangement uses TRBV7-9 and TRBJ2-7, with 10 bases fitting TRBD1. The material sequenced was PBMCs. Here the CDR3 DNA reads TGTGCCAGCAGCTTAGGACGAGGGACAGGGGTCCACGAGCAGTACTTC. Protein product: CASSLGRGTGVHEQYF.